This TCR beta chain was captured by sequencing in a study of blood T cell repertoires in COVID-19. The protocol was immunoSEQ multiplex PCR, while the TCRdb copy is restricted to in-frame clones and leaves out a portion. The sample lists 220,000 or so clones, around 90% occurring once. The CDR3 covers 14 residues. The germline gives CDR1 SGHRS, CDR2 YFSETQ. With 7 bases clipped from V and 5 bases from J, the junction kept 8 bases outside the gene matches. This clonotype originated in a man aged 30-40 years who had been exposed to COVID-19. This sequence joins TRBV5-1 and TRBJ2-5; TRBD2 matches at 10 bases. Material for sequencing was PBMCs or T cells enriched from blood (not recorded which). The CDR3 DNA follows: TGCGCCAGCCGAGCGGGGGGGCCGTACGAGACCCAGTACTTC. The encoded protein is CASRAGGPYETQYF.